The sequence of this T cell receptor (beta chain) was determined in a study of identical twins. Study outcomes and limitations: There is a chance that invariant MAIT and iNKT cells partially muddied zero-insertion analyses.

Healthy Caucasian donors formed the entire cohort. Concerning this clonotype itself: Its specificity is not known.

CDR3 size: 16 residues. The germline gives CDR1 MNHNY, CDR2 SVGAGI (reference sequence). J gave up 3 bases and V 4 bases, and 10 bases lay outside the gene matches. Template switching added a universal primer binding site, and final cDNA carried unique molecular identifiers. TCRdb reprocessed the 5' RACE reads with MiXCR, giving one entry per CDR3 protein. Here the sample spans roughly 1,500,000 distinct CDR3 sequences, about 32% being singletons. This chain joins TRBV6-6 and TRBJ2-7, with 9 bases matching TRBD1. Input material: cord blood. The clonotype originates from a newborn girl in good health. CDR3 bases: TGTGCCAGCAGTTCCCCCCGGGACAGGGTAATCTACGAGCAGTACTTC. The encoded protein is CASSSPRDRVIYEQYF.